These T cell receptor beta chains were read from a single sample in a study of beta chain features in type 1 diabetes. Some clones are missing from TCRdb's copy, which holds only in-frame ones; the method was immunoSEQ multiplex PCR. There are 450,000 or so clones in the sample; about an eighth occur only once, and roughly 0.046% lies in the top ten. The source material was naive CD4+ T cells from blood. The source of these receptors is a young woman in good health. CDR3s include the opening cysteine and the closing phenylalanine or tryptophan. Each record gives: J gene, D gene, V gene, clone size, CDR3 DNA, CDR3 protein. A D gene is named only where the DNA matches it firmly. The listing skips clone size in some rows; elsewhere it reads once, few, many or a size class.

J: TRBJ2-1
D: TRBD2
V: TRBV9
size: few
DNA: TGTGCCAGCAGCGTAGGGACTAGCAACAATGAGCAGTTCTTC
CDR3: CASSVGTSNNEQFF

J: TRBJ2-1
D: .
V: TRBV4-1
size: few
DNA: TGCGCCAGCAGCCAAGTCGGGCGGAAGTACAATGAGCAGTTCTTC
CDR3: CASSQVGRKYNEQFF

J: TRBJ2-5
D: .
V: TRBV7-6
size: .
DNA: TGTGCCAGCAGCTTAGAGGGGACGGCTAGGCAGACCCAGTACTTC
CDR3: CASSLEGTARQTQYF

J: TRBJ2-3
D: .
V: TRBV4-1
size: few
DNA: TGCGCCAGCAGCCAAGTGTACGATACGCAGTATTTT
CDR3: CASSQVYDTQYF

J: TRBJ1-6
D: .
V: TRBV7-9
size: .
DNA: TGTGCCAGCAACCACCCGGGTCCTTCACCCCTCCACTTT
CDR3: CASNHPGPSPLHF

J: TRBJ2-7
D: .
V: TRBV7-2
size: .
DNA: TGTGCCAGCAGCTTAGAGAGGACCCTCTACGAGCAGTACTTC
CDR3: CASSLERTLYEQYF

J: TRBJ1-1
D: TRBD1
V: TRBV29-1
size: few
DNA: TGCAGCGCTGCGACAGGGTCGGAACGTGCTTTCTTT
CDR3: CSAATGSERAFF

J: TRBJ1-1
D: .
V: TRBV18
size: .
DNA: TGTGCCAGCTCACCTCAGGGGCAAGCTTTCTTT
CDR3: CASSPQGQAFF

J: TRBJ2-5
D: TRBD2
V: TRBV29-1
size: .
DNA: TGCAGCGTTGGGCGGGAGTGGGAGACCCAGTACTTC
CDR3: CSVGREWETQYF

J: TRBJ2-5
D: .
V: TRBV7-6
size: .
DNA: TGTGCCAGCAGCCGTCGACTGTTTCAAGAGACCCAGTACTTC
CDR3: CASSRRLFQETQYF

J: TRBJ2-7
D: .
V: TRBV2
size: .
DNA: TGTGCCAGCAGTGAAGGACCCTACGAGCAGTACTTC
CDR3: CASSEGPYEQYF

J: TRBJ2-7
D: TRBD1
V: TRBV7-9
size: few
DNA: TGTGCCAGCAGCTCACCGGGACAGGGCTCCTACGAGCAGTACTTC
CDR3: CASSSPGQGSYEQYF

J: TRBJ2-5
D: TRBD2
V: TRBV27
size: .
DNA: TGTGCCAGCAGAGTAGCGGGGGATGAGACCCAGTACTTC
CDR3: CASRVAGDETQYF

J: TRBJ2-2
D: .
V: TRBV23-1
size: few
DNA: TGCGCCAGCAGAGTCAAGGGTCCCACCGGGGAGCTGTTTTTT
CDR3: CASRVKGPTGELFF

J: TRBJ1-2
D: .
V: TRBV20-1
size: few
DNA: TGCAGTGCCGCCCCAGGGGCCGGCTACACCTTC
CDR3: CSAAPGAGYTF

J: TRBJ1-1
D: TRBD1
V: TRBV27
size: few
DNA: TGTGCCAGCAGTCTCGGGACAGGGATGGACACTGAAGCTTTCTTT
CDR3: CASSLGTGMDTEAFF

J: TRBJ2-1
D: .
V: TRBV6-6
size: .
DNA: TGTGCCAGCAGTTACGTCACGGTCCGCTCCTACAATGAGCAGTTCTTC
CDR3: CASSYVTVRSYNEQFF

J: TRBJ2-7
D: .
V: TRBV19
size: .
DNA: TGTGCCAGTAGTAAGACGGCGTCGTACGAGCAGTACTTC
CDR3: CASSKTASYEQYF

J: TRBJ2-5
D: .
V: TRBV5-1
size: few
DNA: TGCGCCAGCACCATCGGCCCAACCCAAGAGACCCAGTACTTC
CDR3: CASTIGPTQETQYF

J: TRBJ1-6
D: TRBD1
V: TRBV7-9
size: .
DNA: TGTGCCAGCAGCTTAAGAACAGGGGGCAATTCACCCCTCCACTTT
CDR3: CASSLRTGGNSPLHF

J: TRBJ2-3
D: .
V: TRBV18
size: few
DNA: TGTGCCAGCTCACCAAGTCAGGGCACAGATACGCAGTATTTT
CDR3: CASSPSQGTDTQYF

J: TRBJ2-7
D: TRBD2
V: TRBV15
size: few
DNA: TGTGCCACCAGCCTCCGGACTAGCGGGGACTACGAGCAGTACTTC
CDR3: CATSLRTSGDYEQYF

J: TRBJ1-2
D: .
V: TRBV27
size: .
DNA: TGTGCCAGCAGTTCCCCCGGGGGCGGCTATGGCTACACCTTC
CDR3: CASSSPGGGYGYTF

J: TRBJ2-5
D: .
V: TRBV25-1
size: .
DNA: TGTGCCAGCAGTGAGTGGACAGTGGGCGGGCAGACCCAGTACTTC
CDR3: CASSEWTVGGQTQYF

J: TRBJ1-2
D: .
V: TRBV23-1
size: .
DNA: TGCGCCAGCAGTCAATCCGCGGACCAGAGTGGCTACACCTTC
CDR3: CASSQSADQSGYTF

J: TRBJ2-1
D: TRBD1
V: TRBV5-1
size: few
DNA: TGCGCCAGTACCCACAGGGGGCTTTACAATGAGCAGTTCTTC
CDR3: CASTHRGLYNEQFF

J: TRBJ2-7
D: TRBD1
V: TRBV11-3
size: .
DNA: TGTGCCAGCAGTTCGGACAGGGGGCAGGACGAGCAGTACTTC
CDR3: CASSSDRGQDEQYF

J: TRBJ2-7
D: TRBD1
V: TRBV27
size: .
DNA: TGTGCCAGCAGGCTCCCGACAGGGGTCGAGCAGTACTTC
CDR3: CASRLPTGVEQYF

J: TRBJ1-5
D: .
V: TRBV30
size: .
DNA: TGTGCCTGGAGTGGTAGGGGAATAGGAAATCAGCCCCAGCATTTT
CDR3: CAWSGRGIGNQPQHF

J: TRBJ2-5
D: .
V: TRBV18
size: .
DNA: TGTGCCAGCTCACCTCGGACAGTGCAAGAGACCCAGTACTTC
CDR3: CASSPRTVQETQYF

J: TRBJ1-1
D: .
V: TRBV7-2
size: few
DNA: TGTGCCAGCAGCTTAGAGGACAGCTACACTGAAGCTTTCTTT
CDR3: CASSLEDSYTEAFF

J: TRBJ1-3
D: .
V: TRBV30
size: .
DNA: TGTGCCTGGACTCACGCAGGGTCTGGAAACACCATATATTTT
CDR3: CAWTHAGSGNTIYF

J: TRBJ1-5
D: TRBD1
V: TRBV23-1
size: few
DNA: TGCGCCAGCAGTCAGATCTATAACCGGGACAGGGGGCGCGGGGGCAATCAGCCCCAGCATTTT
CDR3: CASSQIYNRDRGRGGNQPQHF

J: TRBJ2-1
D: TRBD1
V: TRBV27
size: .
DNA: TGTGCCAGCAGTTCGGGACAGCGAATCTACTACAATGAGCAGTTCTTC
CDR3: CASSSGQRIYYNEQFF

J: TRBJ1-1
D: .
V: TRBV7-2
size: few
DNA: TGTGCCAGCAGCTTAGGGAGGGCTCGGGCTTTCTTT
CDR3: CASSLGRARAFF

J: TRBJ2-1
D: .
V: TRBV12-5
size: .
DNA: TGTGCTAGTGGAACCATAGCGGCCGAGCAGTTCTTC
CDR3: CASGTIAAEQFF

J: TRBJ2-5
D: .
V: TRBV27
size: .
DNA: TGTGCCAGTGGTCGTACCCAAGAGACCCAGTACTTC
CDR3: CASGRTQETQYF

J: TRBJ1-5
D: TRBD1
V: TRBV6-6
size: .
DNA: TGTGCCAGCATCAGACAGGGCTCGAATCAGCCCCAGCATTTT
CDR3: CASIRQGSNQPQHF

J: TRBJ2-2
D: .
V: TRBV2
size: .
DNA: TGTGCCAGCAGACTCGACAGGTGGGACACCGGGGAGCTGTTTTTT
CDR3: CASRLDRWDTGELFF

J: TRBJ1-6
D: .
V: TRBV6-6
size: .
DNA: TGTGCCAGCAGTTACTCGGACAGAGCGGGGTCACCCCTCCACTTT
CDR3: CASSYSDRAGSPLHF

J: TRBJ2-3
D: .
V: TRBV2
size: .
DNA: TGTGCCAGCAGTGGATCGGGAGATACGCAGTATTTT
CDR3: CASSGSGDTQYF

J: TRBJ2-3
D: TRBD1
V: TRBV6-5
size: .
DNA: TGTGCCAGCGGGGGACAGGTCGAAGATACGCAGTATTTT
CDR3: CASGGQVEDTQYF

J: TRBJ2-7
D: TRBD2
V: TRBV27
size: few
DNA: TGTGCCAGCAGTTTCCTGTTTAGCGGGAGGGCCCCCTACGAGCAGTACTTC
CDR3: CASSFLFSGRAPYEQYF

J: TRBJ2-1
D: .
V: TRBV9
size: .
DNA: TGTGCCAGCAGCGTAGTGCCCAGGGTAGCGGCCTACAATGAGCAGTTCTTC
CDR3: CASSVVPRVAAYNEQFF

J: TRBJ2-7
D: .
V: TRBV5-1
size: .
DNA: TGCGCCAGCAGCTTGGGACAGTCGGCAGGGGAGCAGTACTTC
CDR3: CASSLGQSAGEQYF

J: TRBJ2-1
D: TRBD2
V: TRBV6-4
size: .
DNA: TGTGCCAGCAGTGAGATAGCGGGAAGCCACGGCAATGAGCAGTTCTTC
CDR3: CASSEIAGSHGNEQFF

J: TRBJ2-3
D: .
V: TRBV7-2
size: .
DNA: TGTGCCAGCAGCTTAATAGTGGATAGCACAGATACGCAGTATTTT
CDR3: CASSLIVDSTDTQYF

J: TRBJ2-1
D: .
V: TRBV7-2
size: .
DNA: TGTGCCAGCAGCCCACGGCCCCAAACCTCCTACAATGAGCAGTTCTTC
CDR3: CASSPRPQTSYNEQFF